The 25 T cell receptor beta chains presented below share a single source sample, sequenced in a study of blood T cell repertoires in COVID-19 (dated by TCRdb to about 2020). The library was generated by the immunoSEQ multiplex PCR assay. What TCRdb holds here is the immuneACCESS table cut down to in-frame rearrangements. Part of the clones is not present; checked against another copy, under half of the missing clones reflect an unresolved V gene, and the others are unexplained. The sample table shows around 130,000 clones, and around 90% are seen once. The top ten constitute 2.5% of the sample. Material: peripheral blood. All receptors come from a human donor with COVID-19, enrolled during active disease. The donor label of this sample is uncertain.

The rearrangement links TRBV19 to TRBJ1-2, with D possibly TRBD1 on 6 matching bases. CDR1 LNHDA and CDR2 SQIVND come from the germline V gene (reference sequence). The CDR3 extends over 15 amino acids. The V end was cut by 8 bases, the J end by 0 bases, with 16 bases between. The CDR3 loop is CASASQGTTNYGYTF. DNA for the CDR3: TGTGCCAGTGCCTCCCAGGGGACAACTAACTATGGCTACACCTTC.

This chain joins TRBV24-1 and TRBJ2-2, with D uncertain. V was pared by 0 bases and J by 10 bases, with 8 bases between. In germline, CDR1 is KGHDR, CDR2 SFDVKD. This CDR3 has 13 residues. The CDR3 nucleotides read TGTGCCACCAGTGATTTGCGACAATCGGAGCTGTTTTTT. Its translation: CATSDLRQSELFF.

The CDR3 DNA reads as TGTGCCAGTAGCGCGGACAGGGGAGAGACCCAGTACTTC. Translating it yields CASSADRGETQYF. The chain couples TRBV19 to TRBJ2-5; 9 bases fit TRBD1. The germline gives CDR1 LNHDA, CDR2 SQIVND (reference sequence). The trim removed 6 bases at V and 4 bases at J, leaving 3 bases unmatched. The CDR3 runs to 13 residues.

This CDR3 reads CASSLRTDSNQPQHF. In DNA form, the CDR3 reads TGTGCCAGCAGCTTGCGGACAGATAGCAATCAGCCCCAGCATTTT. The J gene is TRBJ1-5, the V gene TRBV7-8; perhaps TRBD1 as D (6 bases). The germline V gene encodes CDR1 SGHVS and CDR2 FQNEAQ. Trimming removed 3 bases at V and 0 bases at J, with 9 bases between. This CDR3 is 15 amino acids long.

The chain carries TRBV11-2 and TRBJ1-1; D ambiguous. V was trimmed by 5 bases and J by 3 bases, leaving 13 bases between them. In germline, CDR1 is SGHAT, CDR2 FQNNGV. The CDR3 has 14 amino acids. CDR3 region: CASSASFADTEAFF. The CDR3 coding sequence is TGTGCCAGCAGCGCCTCCTTCGCGGACACTGAAGCTTTCTTT.

The rearrangement links TRBV6-5 to TRBJ1-1; 7 bases are a match to TRBD1. Germline V CDR1 and CDR2: MNHEY, SVGAGI. Losses at the gene ends were 7 bases for V and 2 bases for J; bases not matched to a gene: 7. The CDR3 runs to 14 residues. DNA for the CDR3: TGTGCCAGCACCCGGACAGGTCTAAACACTGAAGCTTTCTTT. Protein product: CASTRTGLNTEAFF.

V and J are TRBV19 and TRBJ2-7; 9 bases agree with TRBD1. V dropped 3 bases and J dropped 1; count of bases not matched to a gene: 10. CDR3 length: 17 residues. Germline V gives CDR1 LNHDA, CDR2 SQIVND (reference sequence). The DNA for the CDR3 is TGTGCCAGTAGTATTACCGGGACAGGGTTAGATTCCTACGAGCAGTACTTC. Its protein product is CASSITGTGLDSYEQYF.

The chain recombines TRBV2 with TRBJ1-2, with 8 bases matching TRBD1. There are 14 residues in the CDR3. The trim removed 7 bases at V and 4 bases at J, leaving 8 bases unmatched. Germline V CDR1 and CDR2: SNHLY, FYNNEI. The CDR3 bases are TGTGCCAGCAATCGGCAGGGGGCTTCCTATGGCTACACCTTC. Translating it yields CASNRQGASYGYTF.

The V gene is TRBV10-3, the J gene TRBJ1-4; the D is unclear. The CDR3 extends over 13 amino acids. Per the germline V gene, CDR1 is ENHRY and CDR2 is SYGVKD. Trimming removed 5 bases at V and 0 bases at J, with 4 bases between. This CDR3 reads CAISPATNEKLFF. CDR3 DNA sequence: TGTGCCATCAGTCCGGCAACTAATGAAAAACTGTTTTTT.

As for this clone: The same CDR3 is also encoded by other DNA sequences in this sample. The chain couples TRBV5-1 to TRBJ2-1, with D perhaps matching TRBD2 (5 bases). CDR1 SGHRS and CDR2 YFSETQ come from the germline V gene. This CDR3 has 15 amino acids. Trimming pared 2 bases from V and 0 bases from J, leaving 9 bases between. CDR3 nucleotide sequence: TGCGCCAGCAGCTTCTCGGGGAGCTCCTACAATGAGCAGTTCTTC. Its protein product is CASSFSGSSYNEQFF. Drawing the rest from reference TRBV5-1 and TRBJ2-1, the complete variable domain is KAGVTQTPRYLIKTRGQQVTLSCSPISGHRSVSWYQQTPGQGLQFLFEYFSETQRNKGNFPGRFSGRQFSNSRSEMNVSTLELGDSALYLCASSFSGSSYNEQFFGPGTRLTVL.

This clone was counted once. The V gene is TRBV19, the J gene TRBJ1-5; 11 bases are shared with TRBD1. Germline V gene sequence: CDR1 LNHDA, CDR2 SQIVND (reference sequence). This CDR3 has 14 amino acids. J lost 6 bases, V lost 7 bases, and 5 bases had no gene match. Here the CDR3 DNA reads TGTGCCAGTACCAGGACAGGGGGCGGTCAGCCCCAGCATTTT. Protein: CASTRTGGGQPQHF.

The J gene is TRBJ2-1, the V gene TRBV19, with D possibly TRBD1 on 5 matching bases. The CDR3 length is 15 residues. V lost 3 bases, J lost 2 bases, and 11 bases lay in between. CDR1 and CDR2 from the germline V gene are LNHDA and SQIVND (reference sequence). The CDR3 here is CASSIRQNTYNEQFF. The CDR3 coding sequence is TGTGCCAGTAGTATCAGACAGAACACCTACAATGAGCAGTTCTTC.

V and J are TRBV5-6 and TRBJ2-7; unclear D gene. The germline CDR1 and CDR2 sequences are SGHDT and YYEEEE. The germline V and J ends were trimmed by 6 bases and 0 bases, with 10 bases remaining between them. There are 13 residues in the CDR3. In nucleotides, the CDR3 is TGTGCCAGCAATATTTTTAACTCCTACGAGCAGTACTTC. Translated: CASNIFNSYEQYF.

This chain uses TRBV29-1 with TRBJ1-1, with 11 bases fitting TRBD1. The CDR3 has 14 residues. V lost 3 bases to trimming and J lost 5 bases; unmatched junction nucleotides: 5. Per the germline V gene, CDR1 is SQVTM and CDR2 is ANQGSEA. CDR3 DNA sequence: TGCAGCGTTGAGAGAGGGACAGGGGGGACTGAAGCTTTCTTT. Its protein is CSVERGTGGTEAFF.

This chain connects TRBV5-1 to TRBJ1-3, with 7 bases fitting TRBD1. The CDR3 is made up of 17 amino acids. V shed 4 bases and J 2 bases; nucleotides not matched to a gene: 12. Germline V lookup: CDR1 SGHRS, CDR2 YFSETQ. CDR3 nucleotide sequence: TGCGCCAGCAGCCCGACGGGACAGAACAGGGCTGGAAACACCATATATTTT. Residues: CASSPTGQNRAGNTIYF. The variable domain in full, completed from reference TRBV5-1 and TRBJ1-3, reads KAGVTQTPRYLIKTRGQQVTLSCSPISGHRSVSWYQQTPGQGLQFLFEYFSETQRNKGNFPGRFSGRQFSNSRSEMNVSTLELGDSALYLCASSPTGQNRAGNTIYFGEGSWLTVV.

CDR3 amino acids: CASSTDRASGNTIYF. In DNA, the CDR3 is TGCGCCAGCAGCACCGACAGGGCCTCTGGAAACACCATATATTTT. V usage is TRBV5-1 and J usage is TRBJ1-3, with TRBD1 matching 7 bases. The CDR3 length is 15 residues. The V and J ends lost 4 bases and 0 bases, in that order; junction bases with no gene match: 4. Per germline, CDR1 SGHRS and CDR2 YFSETQ.

This rearrangement joins TRBV14 to TRBJ2-7, with 8 bases identical to TRBD2. Germline V gene lookup returns CDR1 SGHDN and CDR2 FVKESK. With V trimmed by 3 bases and J by 2 bases, 9 bases remained unmatched. This CDR3 is built from 16 residues. The CDR3 loop reads CASSQLLAGGAYEQYF. The CDR3 coding sequence is TGTGCCAGCAGCCAGCTGCTGGCGGGAGGAGCCTACGAGCAGTACTTC.

The rearrangement joins TRBV13 to TRBJ2-7; 8 bases are a match to TRBD2. Per the germline V gene, CDR1 is PRHDT and CDR2 is FYEKMQ (reference sequence). V was clipped by 0 bases and J by 5 bases; unmatched bases: 9. The CDR3 loop spans 16 amino acids. The CDR3 loop reads CASSLGRPGGPHEQYF. The CDR3 DNA follows: TGTGCCAGCAGCTTAGGCAGACCGGGAGGGCCCCACGAGCAGTACTTC.

The chain joins TRBV7-3 to TRBJ2-2, with a tentative D call TRBD2 (6 bases). The germline gives CDR1 SGHTA, CDR2 FQGTGA. CDR3 size: 16 residues. Trimming left V 2 bases short and J 7 bases short, with 17 bases between. Written as DNA, the CDR3 is TGTGCCAGCAGCTTAGGCTGGCCGGGGGAAGGCGGGGAGCTGTTTTTT. Translated, it gives CASSLGWPGEGGELFF.

The chain uses TRBV5-1 and TRBJ2-7, with TRBD1 matching 8 bases. Looked up from germline, CDR1 is SGHRS and CDR2 is YFSETQ. The junction had 10 bases not matched to a gene; V was cut back by 5 bases and J by 6 bases. The CDR3 runs to 14 residues. In nucleotides, the CDR3 is TGCGCCAGCAGGGATCCTCGACAGGGGATCGAGCAGTACTTC. It codes for CASRDPRQGIEQYF.

This clone was seen once. The chain carries TRBV2 and TRBJ2-7, with no clear D. Trimming removed 5 bases at V and 0 bases at J, with 5 bases between. The CDR3 length is 12 residues. Germline-derived CDR1 and CDR2 are SNHLY and FYNNEI. In nucleotides, the CDR3 is TGTGCCAGCAGTACAAACTCCTACGAGCAGTACTTC. This translates into CASSTNSYEQYF.

This chain uses TRBV30 with TRBJ1-2; no clear D. There are 13 residues in the CDR3. Germline lookup yields CDR1 GTSNPN and CDR2 SVGIG (reference sequence). Trimming removed 3 bases at V and 5 bases at J, with 13 bases between. The CDR3 region is CAWRASGLYGYTF. The CDR3 bases are TGTGCCTGGAGGGCCTCGGGGTTGTATGGCTACACCTTC.

CDR3 residues: CASSDYGGDGNQPQHF. CDR3 DNA: TGTGCCAGCAGTGATTACGGGGGTGATGGCAATCAGCCCCAGCATTTT. The chain couples TRBV25-1 to TRBJ1-5, with D possibly matching TRBD1 (5 bases). Germline V gene data show CDR1 as MGHDK and CDR2 as SYGVNS. This CDR3 is built from 16 residues. V was shortened by 3 bases and J by 2 bases, with 14 bases between the two germline ends.

V and J are TRBV2 and TRBJ1-3; D uncertain. Germline assignment: CDR1 SNHLY and CDR2 FYNNEI. This CDR3 spans 14 amino acids. V was shortened by 7 bases and J by 0 bases, with 10 bases between the two germline ends. DNA for the CDR3: TGTGCCAGCAACCCGGTTTACTCTGGAAACACCATATATTTT. Amino acids: CASNPVYSGNTIYF. Full variable domain (missing parts from reference TRBV2 and TRBJ1-3): EPEVTQTPSHQVTQMGQEVILRCVPISNHLYFYWYRQILGQKVEFLVSFYNNEISEKSEIFDDQFSVERPDGSNFTLKIRSTKLEDSAMYFCASNPVYSGNTIYFGEGSWLTVV.

The gene calls are TRBV5-5 and TRBJ2-6; TRBD1 might be the D (6 bases). This CDR3 region has 17 residues. The ends were cut back, 0 bases at V and 1 base at J, with 11 bases in the middle. Germline V lookup: CDR1 SGHKS, CDR2 YYEKEE (reference sequence). The chain's CDR3 is CASSLGTGISGANVLTF. The CDR3 DNA follows: TGTGCCAGCAGCTTGGGAACAGGGATTTCTGGGGCCAACGTCCTGACTTTC.